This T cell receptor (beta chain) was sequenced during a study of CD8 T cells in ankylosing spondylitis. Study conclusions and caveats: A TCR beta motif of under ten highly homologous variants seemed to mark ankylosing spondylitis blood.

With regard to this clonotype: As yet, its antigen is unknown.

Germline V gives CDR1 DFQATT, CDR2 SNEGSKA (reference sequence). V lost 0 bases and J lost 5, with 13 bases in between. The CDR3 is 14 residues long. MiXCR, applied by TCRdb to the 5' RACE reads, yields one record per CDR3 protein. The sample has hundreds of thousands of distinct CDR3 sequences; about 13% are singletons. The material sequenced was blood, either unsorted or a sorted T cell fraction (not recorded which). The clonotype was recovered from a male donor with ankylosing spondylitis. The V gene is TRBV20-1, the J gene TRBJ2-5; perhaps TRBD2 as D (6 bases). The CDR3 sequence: CSARDRRGEETQYF. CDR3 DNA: TGCAGTGCTAGAGATCGGAGGGGCGAGGAGACCCAGTACTTC.